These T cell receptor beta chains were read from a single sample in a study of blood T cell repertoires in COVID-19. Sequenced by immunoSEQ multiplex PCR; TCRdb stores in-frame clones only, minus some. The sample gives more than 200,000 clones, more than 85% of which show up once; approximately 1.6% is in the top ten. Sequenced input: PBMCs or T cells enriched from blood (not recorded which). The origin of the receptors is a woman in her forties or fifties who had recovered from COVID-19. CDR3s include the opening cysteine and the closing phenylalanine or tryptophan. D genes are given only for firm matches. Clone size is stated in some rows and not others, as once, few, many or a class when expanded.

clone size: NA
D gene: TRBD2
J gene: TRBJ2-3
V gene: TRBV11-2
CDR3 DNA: TGTGCCAGCGGGACTAGCGGGATCCCTAGCACAGATACGCAGTATTTT
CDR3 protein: CASGTSGIPSTDTQYF

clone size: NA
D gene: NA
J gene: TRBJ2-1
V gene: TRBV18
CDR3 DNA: TGTGCCAGCTCACTTTCAGGTGCGAGCAATGAGCAGTTCTTC
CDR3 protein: CASSLSGASNEQFF

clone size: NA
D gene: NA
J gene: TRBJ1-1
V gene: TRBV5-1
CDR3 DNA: TGCGCCAGCAGCTTTAGCTTGAACACTGAAGCTTTCTTT
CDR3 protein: CASSFSLNTEAFF

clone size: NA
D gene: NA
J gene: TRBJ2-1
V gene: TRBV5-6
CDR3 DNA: TGTGCCAGCAGCTTGTTGCGAAGCTCCTACAATGAGCAGTTCTTC
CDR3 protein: CASSLLRSSYNEQFF

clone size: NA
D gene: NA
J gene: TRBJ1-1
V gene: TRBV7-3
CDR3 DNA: TGTGCCAGCAGCTTAAACTCCGTGAACACTGAAGCTTTCTTT
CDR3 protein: CASSLNSVNTEAFF

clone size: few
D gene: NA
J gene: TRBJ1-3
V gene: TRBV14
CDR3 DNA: TGTGCCAGCATTGAGCGATACTCTGGAAACACCATATATTTT
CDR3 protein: CASIERYSGNTIYF

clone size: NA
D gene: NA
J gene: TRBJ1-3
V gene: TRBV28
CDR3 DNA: TGTGCCAGCAGTTTTCAGAGGTCTGGAAACACCATATATTTT
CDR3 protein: CASSFQRSGNTIYF

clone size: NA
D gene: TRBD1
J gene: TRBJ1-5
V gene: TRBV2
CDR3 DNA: TGTGCCAGCAGGGGACAGGATGTTGGCAATCAGCCCCAGCATTTT
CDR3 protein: CASRGQDVGNQPQHF

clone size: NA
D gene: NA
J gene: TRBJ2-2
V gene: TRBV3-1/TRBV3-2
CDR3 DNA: TGTGCCAGCAGCCAAGCGGGGGTCACCGGGGAGCTGTTTTTT
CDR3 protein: CASSQAGVTGELFF

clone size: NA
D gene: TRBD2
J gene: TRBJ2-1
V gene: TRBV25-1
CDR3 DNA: TGTGCCAGCAGTGATATCGTAGCGACTAGCGGGAGGGGATATGAGCAGTTCTTC
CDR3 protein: CASSDIVATSGRGYEQFF

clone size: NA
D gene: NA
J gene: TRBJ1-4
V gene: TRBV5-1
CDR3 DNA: TGCGCCAGCAGCACCGGGACACGGAGTCAAGAAAAACTGTTTTTT
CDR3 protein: CASSTGTRSQEKLFF

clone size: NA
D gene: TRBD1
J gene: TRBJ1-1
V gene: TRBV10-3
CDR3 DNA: TGTGCCATCAGTGAGGAAAACAGGGGAAACACTGAAGCTTTCTTT
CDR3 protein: CAISEENRGNTEAFF

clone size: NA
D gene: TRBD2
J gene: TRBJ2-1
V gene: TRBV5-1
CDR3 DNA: TGCGCCAGCAGCTTGGATATCAGCGGGAGGGTCTACAATGAGCAGTTCTTC
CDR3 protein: CASSLDISGRVYNEQFF

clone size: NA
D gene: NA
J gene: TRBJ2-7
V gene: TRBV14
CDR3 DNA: TGTGCCAGCAGTCACGACAGCTGGGACACAACCTACGAGCAGTACTTC
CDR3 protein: CASSHDSWDTTYEQYF

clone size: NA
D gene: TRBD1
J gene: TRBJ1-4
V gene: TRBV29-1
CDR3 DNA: TGCAGCGTGGAGTGGGACAGGGGAGGAGAAAAACTGTTTTTT
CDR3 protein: CSVEWDRGGEKLFF

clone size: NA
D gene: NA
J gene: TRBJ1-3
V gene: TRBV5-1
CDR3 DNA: TGCGCCAGCAGCTTGGGCGCACACGGGGACACCATATATTTT
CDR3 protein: CASSLGAHGDTIYF

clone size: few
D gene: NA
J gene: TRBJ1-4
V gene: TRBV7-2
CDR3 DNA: TGTGCCAGCCGGGGATGGGGGCAGCCGAAAGAAAAACTGTTTTTT
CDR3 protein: CASRGWGQPKEKLFF

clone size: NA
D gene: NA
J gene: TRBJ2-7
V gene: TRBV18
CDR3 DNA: TGTGCCAGCTCACTTAGATCGGGGGAGGACTCCTACGAGCAGTACTTC
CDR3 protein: CASSLRSGEDSYEQYF

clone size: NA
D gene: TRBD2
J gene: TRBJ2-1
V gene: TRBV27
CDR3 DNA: TGTGCCAGCAGTTCGTTAGCGGGATTAAACAATGAGCAGTTCTTC
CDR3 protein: CASSSLAGLNNEQFF

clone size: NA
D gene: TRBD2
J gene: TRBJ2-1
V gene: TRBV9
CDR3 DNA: TGTGCCAGCAGCGTTCAGGTAGCGGGATGGAATGAGCAGTTCTTC
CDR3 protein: CASSVQVAGWNEQFF

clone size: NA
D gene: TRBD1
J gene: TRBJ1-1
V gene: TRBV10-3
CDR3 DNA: TGTGCCATCAGTGAGTCGATAATAGGACAGGCGAACACTGAAGCTTTCTTT
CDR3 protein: CAISESIIGQANTEAFF

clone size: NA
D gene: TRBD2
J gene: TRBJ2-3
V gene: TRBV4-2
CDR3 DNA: TGTGCCAGCAGTGGGACTAGCGGGGTCACAGATACGCAGTATTTT
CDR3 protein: CASSGTSGVTDTQYF

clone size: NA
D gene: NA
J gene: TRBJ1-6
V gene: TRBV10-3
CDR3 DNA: TGTGCCATAGGACTAGGCTCGACCTATAATTCACCCCTCCACTTT
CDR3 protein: CAIGLGSTYNSPLHF

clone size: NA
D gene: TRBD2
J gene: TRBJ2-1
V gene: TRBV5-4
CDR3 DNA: TGTGCCAGCAGCTCCCCGACTAGCGAGATCTACAATGAGCAGTTCTTC
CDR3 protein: CASSSPTSEIYNEQFF

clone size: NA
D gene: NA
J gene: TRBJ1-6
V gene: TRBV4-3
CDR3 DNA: TGCGCCAGCAGCTCCGACCCCGGGGACTTTTCACCCCTCCACTTT
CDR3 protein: CASSSDPGDFSPLHF

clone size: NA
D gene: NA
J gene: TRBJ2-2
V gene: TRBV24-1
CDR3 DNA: TGTGCCACCGGGACAATCGCGAACACCGGGGAGCTGTTTTTT
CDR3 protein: CATGTIANTGELFF

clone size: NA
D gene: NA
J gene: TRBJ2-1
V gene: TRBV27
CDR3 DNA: TGTGCCAGCAGTTCCCATTACAGGGGAGGTGTGTACAATGAGCAGTTCTTC
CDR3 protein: CASSSHYRGGVYNEQFF